Shown below are 18 T cell receptor beta chains from a single sample sequenced in a study of blood T cell repertoires in COVID-19 (dated by TCRdb to the early 2020s). Receptor amplification or capture employed the immunoSEQ multiplex PCR assay. This is the immuneACCESS table as TCRdb keeps it, with only in-frame sequences that have V and J called. A part of the clones is gone; compared with another copy, unresolved V genes explain less than half, and the rest is unexplained. In this sample the table shows 210,000 or so clones, just under 90% of which occur a single time. The top ten hold roughly 2.5% of the sample. Sequenced sample: peripheral blood. These receptors came from a man younger than 45 with COVID-19, enrolled during active disease.

This clone showed up just once. The genes are TRBV5-1 and TRBJ1-1; TRBD1 matches 8 bases. Looked up from germline, CDR1 is SGHRS and CDR2 is YFSETQ. This CDR3 has 17 residues. The ends lost 5 bases at V and 2 bases at J; junction bases unmatched: 14. The CDR3 loop reads CASRDPRGRDLNTEAFF. The CDR3 nucleotides read TGCGCCAGCAGAGACCCCAGGGGGCGCGACCTAAACACTGAAGCTTTCTTT. Full variable domain (outside the CDR3, taken from reference TRBV5-1 and TRBJ1-1): KAGVTQTPRYLIKTRGQQVTLSCSPISGHRSVSWYQQTPGQGLQFLFEYFSETQRNKGNFPGRFSGRQFSNSRSEMNVSTLELGDSALYLCASRDPRGRDLNTEAFFGQGTRLTVV.

V is TRBV19 and J is TRBJ1-5; TRBD1 might be the D (5 bases). Trimming left V 7 bases short and J 5 bases short, with 15 bases between. This CDR3 region has 14 residues. Looked up from germline, CDR1 is LNHDA and CDR2 is SQIVND (reference sequence). Here the CDR3 reads CASTSPGGHQPQHF. The CDR3 region has the DNA TGTGCCAGTACCTCCCCCGGGGGTCATCAGCCCCAGCATTTT.

This clone was observed a handful of times. The rearrangement links TRBV6-1 to TRBJ1-2; D gene ambiguous. The germline gives CDR1 MNHNS, CDR2 SASEGT. CDR3 length: 17 amino acids. The ends were cut back, 2 bases at V and 6 bases at J, with 22 bases in the middle. This CDR3 is CASSEFGQRRTWDGYTF. The CDR3 nucleotides are TGTGCCAGCAGTGAATTCGGGCAGCGGCGAACTTGGGATGGCTACACCTTC.

This clone has just a few counts. Relative to the germline gene, one junction end is altered; a read error may explain this. The rearrangement links TRBV9 to TRBJ2-1, with a possible D match to TRBD1 (5 bases). There are 16 residues in the CDR3. Germline V CDR1 and CDR2: SGDLS, YYNGEE. The CDR3 DNA reads as TGTGCCAGCACCGTAGATGACAGACGCTCCTACAATGAGCAGTTCTTC. Translated, it gives CASTVDDRRSYNEQFF. Combining the CDR3 with reference TRBV9 and TRBJ2-1 gives the whole variable domain DSGVTQTPKHLITATGQRVTLRCSPRSGDLSVYWYQQSLDQGLQFLIQYYNGEERAKGNILERFSAQQFPDLHSELNLSSLELGDSALYFCASTVDDRRSYNEQFFGPGTRLTVL.

The table lists this clone with a count of one. The chain uses TRBV7-2 and TRBJ2-5, with D perhaps matching TRBD1 (5 bases). The length of the CDR3 is 14 residues. Trimming left V 4 bases short and J 5 bases short, with 14 bases between. Germline values: CDR1 SGHTA, CDR2 FQGNSA. The CDR3 coding sequence is TGTGCCAGCAGCTGGCGACAGCTCGGCGAGACCCAGTACTTC. This gives the protein CASSWRQLGETQYF.

V and J are TRBV7-9 and TRBJ2-7; tentatively, D is TRBD1 (6 bases). V lost 4 bases, J lost 3 bases, and 16 bases lay in between. The CDR3 runs to 15 residues. CDR1 is SEHNR and CDR2 is FQNEAQ in the germline V gene (reference sequence). The CDR3 loop reads CASSSKDSARYEQYF. In DNA form, the CDR3 reads TGTGCCAGCAGCTCAAAGGACAGTGCCCGCTACGAGCAGTACTTC.

The CDR3, as DNA: TGTGCCATCAGAGCAGCGGGGTCTAACTATGGCTACACCTTC. It translates to CAIRAAGSNYGYTF. V usage is TRBV10-3 and J usage is TRBJ1-2; no reliable D call. CDR3 length: 14 residues. Germline assignment: CDR1 ENHRY and CDR2 SYGVKD. V was clipped by 6 bases and J by 0 bases, with 11 bases between them.

The gene calls are TRBV15 and TRBJ1-4; the match to TRBD1 covers 8 bases. This CDR3 comprises 15 residues. In germline, CDR1 is LNHNV, CDR2 YYDKDF (reference sequence). J gave up 5 bases and V 5 bases, and 7 bases lay outside the gene matches. CDR3 bases: TGTGCCACCAGCCCACGGACAGGGAGAAATGAAAAACTGTTTTTT. Translated, it gives CATSPRTGRNEKLFF.

The rearrangement links TRBV27 to TRBJ2-5; a weak D match, TRBD1 (5 bases). Germline V CDR1 and CDR2: MNHEY, SMNVEV (reference sequence). This CDR3 region has 14 residues. The germline V and J ends were trimmed by 5 bases and 1 base, with 11 bases remaining between them. As DNA, the CDR3 is TGTGCCAGCAGTCAGGGTGGGATCCAAGAGACCCAGTACTTC. It yields the protein CASSQGGIQETQYF.

The chain carries TRBV4-2 and TRBJ2-7, with TRBD1 as a possible D gene (5 bases). The CDR3 covers 15 residues. Germline CDR1 is LGHNA and CDR2 is YNFKEQ. The germline V and J ends were trimmed by 1 base and 3 bases, with 13 bases remaining between them. CDR3 amino acids: CASSQGQSVLYEQYF. CDR3 coding DNA: TGTGCCAGCAGCCAAGGACAGAGTGTTCTCTACGAGCAGTACTTC.

The rearrangement links TRBV19 to TRBJ2-3, with D possibly being TRBD1 (6 bases). Looked up from germline, CDR1 is LNHDA and CDR2 is SQIVND (reference sequence). The CDR3 length is 14 residues. V was cut by 11 bases and J by 2 bases, with 17 bases left in between. Written as DNA, the CDR3 is TGTGCCGTTAAGTCTACAGGGATCACAGATACGCAGTATTTT. It translates to CAVKSTGITDTQYF.

This clone was seen only a few times. The chain is built from TRBV19 and TRBJ1-3, with unresolved D. Germline CDR1 is LNHDA and CDR2 is SQIVND (reference sequence). The germline V and J ends were trimmed by 9 bases and 0 bases, with 9 bases remaining between them. The CDR3 runs to 13 residues. The CDR3 loop reads CASTGSSGNTIYF. DNA for the CDR3: TGTGCCAGCACCGGGAGCTCTGGAAACACCATATATTTT. Full variable domain (outside the CDR3, taken from reference TRBV19 and TRBJ1-3): DGGITQSPKYLFRKEGQNVTLSCEQNLNHDAMYWYRQDPGQGLRLIYYSQIVNDFQKGDIAEGYSVSREKKESFPLTVTSAQKNPTAFYLCASTGSSGNTIYFGEGSWLTVV.

The chain couples TRBV7-2 to TRBJ1-1; 9 bases align to TRBD1. CDR3 size: 15 residues. Germline values: CDR1 SGHTA, CDR2 FQGNSA. The ends lost 4 bases at V and 4 bases at J; junction bases unmatched: 7. CDR3 DNA: TGTGCCAGCAGCTCACGACCGGGACAGGGCACTGAAGCTTTCTTT. As protein: CASSSRPGQGTEAFF.

The V and J genes are TRBV6-5 and TRBJ2-2, with 9 nucleotides matching TRBD2. Germline V gives CDR1 MNHEY, CDR2 SVGAGI. V dropped 4 bases and J dropped 4; count of bases not matched to a gene: 4. The CDR3 extends over 15 amino acids. CDR3 in amino acids: CASSSRGGPTGELFF. Written as DNA, the CDR3 is TGTGCCAGCAGTTCGCGGGGGGGCCCCACCGGGGAGCTGTTTTTT.

V gene TRBV12-3 or TRBV12-4 combines with J gene TRBJ2-1, with 7 bases identical to TRBD2. This CDR3 region has 11 residues. With V trimmed by 5 bases and J by 9 bases, 1 base remained unmatched. The CDR3 sequence: CASSGEGEQFF. The CDR3 region has the DNA TGTGCCAGCAGTGGGGAGGGTGAGCAGTTCTTC.

The V and J genes are TRBV4-2 and TRBJ2-7, with 9 positions matching TRBD1. The junction had 13 bases not matched to a gene; V was cut back by 2 bases and J by 5 bases. The CDR3 is made up of 17 amino acids. Germline V gene lookup returns CDR1 LGHNA and CDR2 YNFKEQ. This chain's CDR3 is CASSQMLRRDRAHEQYF. The CDR3 bases are TGTGCCAGCAGCCAAATGTTAAGACGGGACAGGGCCCACGAGCAGTACTTC.

The chain employs TRBV5-1 and TRBJ2-7; D gene ambiguous. The CDR3 loop spans 13 amino acids. Germline V gene lookup returns CDR1 SGHRS and CDR2 YFSETQ. With 4 bases removed from V and 2 bases from J, the gap between germline ends came to 10 bases. Here the CDR3 reads CASSRDTTYEQYF. The CDR3 bases are TGCGCCAGCAGCAGAGACACCACCTACGAGCAGTACTTC. The whole variable domain, filled in from reference TRBV5-1 and TRBJ2-7, reads KAGVTQTPRYLIKTRGQQVTLSCSPISGHRSVSWYQQTPGQGLQFLFEYFSETQRNKGNFPGRFSGRQFSNSRSEMNVSTLELGDSALYLCASSRDTTYEQYFGPGTRLTVT.

The chain recombines TRBV2 with TRBJ1-2; TRBD1 matches 7 bases. The germline gives CDR1 SNHLY, CDR2 FYNNEI. This CDR3 has 13 amino acids. Losses at the gene ends were 10 bases for V and 4 bases for J; bases not matched to a gene: 9. CDR3 bases: TGTGCCACCTGCGGGACAGCCGCCTATGGCTACACCTTC. Its translation is CATCGTAAYGYTF. Full variable domain (outside the CDR3, taken from reference TRBV2 and TRBJ1-2): EPEVTQTPSHQVTQMGQEVILRCVPISNHLYFYWYRQILGQKVEFLVSFYNNEISEKSEIFDDQFSVERPDGSNFTLKIRSTKLEDSAMYFCATCGTAAYGYTFGSGTRLTVV.